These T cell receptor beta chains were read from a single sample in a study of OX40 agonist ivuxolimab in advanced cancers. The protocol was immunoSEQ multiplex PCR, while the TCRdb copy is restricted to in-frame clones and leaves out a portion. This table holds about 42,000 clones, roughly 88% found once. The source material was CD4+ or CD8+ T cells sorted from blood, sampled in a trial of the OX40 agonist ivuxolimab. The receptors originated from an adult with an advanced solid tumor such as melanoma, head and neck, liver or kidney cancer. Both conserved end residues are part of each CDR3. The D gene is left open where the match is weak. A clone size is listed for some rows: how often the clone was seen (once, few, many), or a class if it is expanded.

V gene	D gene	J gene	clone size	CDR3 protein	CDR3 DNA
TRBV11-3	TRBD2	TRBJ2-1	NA	CASSLDRLAGAGEQFF	TGTGCCAGCAGCTTAGACCGGCTAGCGGGAGCGGGGGAGCAGTTCTTC
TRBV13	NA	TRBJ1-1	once	CASSFQRNTEAFF	TGTGCCAGCAGCTTCCAAAGGAACACTGAAGCTTTCTTT
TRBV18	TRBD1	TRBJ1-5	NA	CASSPRDRDYQPQHF	TGTGCCAGCTCACCCAGGGACAGGGATTATCAGCCCCAGCATTTT
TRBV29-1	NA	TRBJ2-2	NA	CSAGGTGELFF	TGCAGCGCTGGGGGCACCGGGGAGCTGTTTTTT
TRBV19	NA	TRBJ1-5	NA	CASSPVPGGNQPQHF	TGTGCCAGTAGTCCGGTCCCCGGGGGGAATCAGCCCCAGCATTTT
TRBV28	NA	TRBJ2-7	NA	CASSYRGRGSYEQYF	TGTGCCAGCAGTTACCGGGGCAGAGGTTCCTACGAGCAGTACTTC
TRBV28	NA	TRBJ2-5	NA	CASSQSDRKETQYF	TGTGCCAGCAGTCAATCGGACAGAAAAGAGACCCAGTACTTC
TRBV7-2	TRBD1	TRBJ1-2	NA	CASSSSGGQGDGYTF	TGTGCCAGCAGCTCATCGGGGGGACAGGGCGATGGCTACACCTTC
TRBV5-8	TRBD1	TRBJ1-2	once	CASSFRTGKGPWHAVGYTF	TGTGCCAGCAGCTTCAGGACAGGGAAAGGGCCGTGGCACGCCGTGGGCTACACCTTC
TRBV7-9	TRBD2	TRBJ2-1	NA	CASSPKGREVVGEQFF	TGTGCCAGCAGCCCCAAGGGGCGGGAGGTCGTAGGTGAGCAGTTCTTC
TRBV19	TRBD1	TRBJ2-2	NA	CASRGQGIGELFF	TGTGCCAGTAGGGGACAGGGAATCGGGGAGCTGTTTTTT
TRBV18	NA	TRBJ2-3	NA	CASSPGRGVTDTQYF	TGTGCCAGCTCCCCGGGCAGGGGAGTCACAGATACGCAGTATTTT
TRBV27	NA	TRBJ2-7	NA	CASSLSRQGLYEQYF	TGTGCCAGCAGTTTATCGCGTCAGGGTCTCTACGAGCAGTACTTC
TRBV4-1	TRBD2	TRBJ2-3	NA	CASSQRGPAGGPGRTDTQYF	TGCGCCAGCAGCCAGAGGGGCCCAGCGGGAGGGCCCGGTCGCACAGATACGCAGTATTTT
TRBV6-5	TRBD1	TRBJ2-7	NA	CASSSTRTGREQYF	TGTGCCAGCAGTTCCACCAGGACAGGGCGGGAGCAGTACTTC
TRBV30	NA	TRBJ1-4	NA	CAWSGEGLGEKLFF	TGTGCCTGGAGCGGGGAGGGGCTCGGTGAAAAACTGTTTTTT
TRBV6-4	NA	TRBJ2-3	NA	CASSEWGLTDTQYF	TGTGCCAGCAGTGAATGGGGGCTCACAGATACGCAGTATTTT
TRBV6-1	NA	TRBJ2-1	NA	CASSEATVNEQFF	TGTGCCAGCAGTGAAGCAACAGTCAATGAGCAGTTCTTC
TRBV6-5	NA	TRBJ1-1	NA	CASSNLPGSLAFF	TGTGCCAGCAGTAACCTACCGGGTTCGCTAGCTTTCTTT
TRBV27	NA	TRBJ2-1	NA	CASSLRHHNEQFF	TGTGCCAGCAGTTTGAGGCATCACAATGAGCAGTTCTTC
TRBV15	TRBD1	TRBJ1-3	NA	CATSRERTGVTLREGNTIYF	TGTGCCACCAGCAGAGAAAGGACAGGGGTTACTTTGCGGGAGGGAAACACCATATATTTT
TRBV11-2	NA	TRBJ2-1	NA	CASSLDLYGTVSSYNEQFF	TGTGCCAGCAGCTTAGACCTCTACGGGACGGTGAGCTCCTACAATGAGCAGTTCTTC
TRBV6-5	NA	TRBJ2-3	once	CASSPLSPSTDTQYF	TGTGCCAGCAGCCCCCTAAGCCCTAGCACAGATACGCAGTATTTT
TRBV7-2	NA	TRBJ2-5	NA	CASSRRTGQETQYF	TGTGCCAGCAGCCGCAGAACAGGGCAAGAGACCCAGTACTTC
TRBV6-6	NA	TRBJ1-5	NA	CASSYRGGNQPQHF	TGTGCCAGCAGTTACCGGGGGGGCAATCAGCCCCAGCATTTT
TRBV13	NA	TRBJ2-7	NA	CASSPRDIGNEQYF	TGTGCCAGCAGCCCGAGGGACATAGGGAACGAGCAGTACTTC
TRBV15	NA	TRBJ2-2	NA	CATSRDRVRAGELFF	TGTGCCACCAGCAGAGATAGGGTCCGGGCCGGGGAGCTGTTTTTT
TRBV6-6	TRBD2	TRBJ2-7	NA	CASSFGGVSYEQYF	TGTGCCAGCAGTTTCGGGGGGGTTTCCTACGAGCAGTACTTC
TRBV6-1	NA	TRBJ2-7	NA	CASGISYEQYF	TGTGCCAGCGGCATCTCCTACGAGCAGTACTTC
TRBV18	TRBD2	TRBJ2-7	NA	CASSPGLAGFFYEQYF	TGTGCCAGCTCCCCGGGACTAGCGGGCTTTTTCTACGAGCAGTACTTC
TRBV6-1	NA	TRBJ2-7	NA	CASSTVYEQYF	TGTGCCAGTTCGACAGTTTACGAGCAGTACTTC
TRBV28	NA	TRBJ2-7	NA	CASSRGPYEQYF	TGTGCCAGCAGCCGCGGCCCCTACGAGCAGTACTTC
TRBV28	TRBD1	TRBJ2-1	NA	CASSLGTGFVNEQFF	TGTGCCAGCAGTTTAGGGACAGGGTTTGTGAATGAGCAGTTCTTC
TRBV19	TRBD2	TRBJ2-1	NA	CATRTSVVGEQFF	TGTGCCACCCGGACTAGCGTTGTAGGTGAGCAGTTCTTC
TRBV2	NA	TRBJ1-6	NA	CASSDNTDNSPLHF	TGTGCCAGCAGTGATAACACTGATAATTCACCCCTCCACTTT
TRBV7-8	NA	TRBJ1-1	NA	CASSLAAVSGNTEAFF	TGTGCCAGCAGCTTAGCGGCGGTTTCGGGGAACACTGAAGCTTTCTTT
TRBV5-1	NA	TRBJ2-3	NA	CASSLEPLSTDTQYF	TGCGCCAGCAGCCTAGAGCCCCTTAGCACAGATACGCAGTATTTT
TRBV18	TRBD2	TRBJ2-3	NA	CASSLAGFYTDTQYF	TGTGCCAGCTCACTAGCGGGTTTCTACACAGATACGCAGTATTTT
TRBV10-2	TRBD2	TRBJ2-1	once	CASHLTSGSNEQFF	TGCGCCAGCCATCTGACTAGCGGGAGCAATGAGCAGTTCTTC
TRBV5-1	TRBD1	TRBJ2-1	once	CASSLRDREYNEQFF	TGCGCCAGCAGCCTCCGGGACAGAGAATACAATGAGCAGTTCTTC